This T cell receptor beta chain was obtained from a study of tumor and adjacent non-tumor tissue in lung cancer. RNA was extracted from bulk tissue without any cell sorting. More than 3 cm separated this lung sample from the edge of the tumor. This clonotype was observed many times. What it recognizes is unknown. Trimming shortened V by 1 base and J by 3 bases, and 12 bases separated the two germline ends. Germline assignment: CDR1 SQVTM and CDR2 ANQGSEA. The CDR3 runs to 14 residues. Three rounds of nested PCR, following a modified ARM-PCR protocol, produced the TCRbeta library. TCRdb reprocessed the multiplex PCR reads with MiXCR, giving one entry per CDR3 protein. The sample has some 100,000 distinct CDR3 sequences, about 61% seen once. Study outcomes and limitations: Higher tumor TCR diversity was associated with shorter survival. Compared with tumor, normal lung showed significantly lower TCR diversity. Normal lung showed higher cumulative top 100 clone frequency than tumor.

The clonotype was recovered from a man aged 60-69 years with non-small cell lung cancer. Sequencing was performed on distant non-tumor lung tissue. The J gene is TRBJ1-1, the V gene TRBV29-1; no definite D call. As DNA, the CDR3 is TGCAGCGTTGAAGCTTCTTCTTGGCACACTGAAGCTTTCTTT. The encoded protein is CSVEASSWHTEAFF.